The following is a T cell receptor beta chain sequence with its context. Its antigen is undetermined. In the PCR, 60 Vbeta and 13 Jbeta primers were used. TCRdb's copy holds only in-frame clones and misses some; the assay was immunoSEQ multiplex PCR. The table records 200,000 to 250,000 clones, more than 65% of them present only once. In germline, CDR1 is MDHEN, CDR2 SYDVKM. The CDR3 runs 13 residues. V lost 10 bases and J lost 2, with 15 bases in between. This sample was included in a study of cytomegalovirus exposure and HLA in healthy donors. Findings and limits, study-wide: What a later analysis showed was that several of the most significant clusters appeared linked to common viral pathogens. Within an earlier analysis, most TCR beta V segments proved productive either about 90% or about 30% of the time.

The source material was PBMCs. This clonotype was obtained from a man between 50 and 59 years old in good health and CMV-seronegative. V gene TRBV28 combines with J gene TRBJ2-7; D may be TRBD2 (6 bases). Written as DNA, the CDR3 is TGTGCCATCAATGGGGGACTCACCTACGAGCAGTACTTC. Protein product: CAINGGLTYEQYF.